The rows below give T cell receptor beta chains drawn from one sample of a study of vaccination effects on CD4 cells after COVID-19. Sequenced by immunoSEQ multiplex PCR; TCRdb stores in-frame clones only, minus some. The sample yields 30,000 to 45,000 clones, about 60% seen once. Their antigens remain unidentified. The sequences come from CD4+ T cells from PBMCs cultured with HCoV-OC43 spike peptides, collected before COVID-19 vaccination. These receptors were taken from a human donor who received a COVID-19 vaccine. Both conserved end residues are part of each CDR3. D genes are given only for firm matches. Some rows mark clone size as missing; the rest say once, few, many or name a class of expanded clone.

clone size | D gene | J gene | V gene | CDR3 protein | CDR3 DNA
few | TRBD1 | TRBJ1-3 | TRBV15 | CATSARTGLSPGNTIYF | TGTGCCACCAGCGCCCGGACAGGCCTTTCACCTGGAAACACCATATATTTT
NA | NA | TRBJ1-2 | TRBV3-1/TRBV3-2 | CASKGTAYGYTF | TGTGCCAGCAAAGGGACGGCCTATGGCTACACCTTC
once | TRBD1 | TRBJ1-3 | TRBV7-9 | CASSSHRGLRNTIYF | TGTGCCAGCAGCTCACACAGGGGGCTCAGAAACACCATATATTTT
NA | NA | TRBJ1-2 | TRBV21-1 | CASSKAHGPSNYGYTF | TGTGCCAGCAGCAAAGCGCACGGGCCGTCTAACTATGGCTACACCTTC
once | TRBD1 | TRBJ2-6 | TRBV7-9 | CASSTITGAGANVLTF | TGTGCCAGCAGCACAATCACAGGGGCCGGGGCCAACGTCCTGACTTTC
once | NA | TRBJ1-1 | TRBV25-1 | CASSGGTRGAFF | TGTGCCAGCAGTGGGGGTACCCGGGGAGCTTTCTTT
NA | NA | TRBJ2-1 | TRBV4-1 | CASSQPMARYEQFF | TGCGCCAGCAGCCAACCTATGGCCCGTTATGAGCAGTTCTTC
NA | NA | TRBJ2-1 | TRBV11-3 | CASSLYSGSGASSYNEQFF | TGTGCCAGCAGCTTATATAGCGGCTCGGGTGCTAGCTCCTACAATGAGCAGTTCTTC
few | TRBD1 | TRBJ2-3 | TRBV5-1 | CASSRSGLRGLSSTDTQYF | TGCGCCAGCAGCCGCTCAGGGTTGAGGGGGCTCAGTAGCACAGATACGCAGTATTTT
few | NA | TRBJ2-7 | TRBV10-3 | CAIRGSGQFSYEQYF | TGTGCCATCAGGGGGTCGGGACAATTCTCCTACGAGCAGTACTTC
NA | TRBD1 | TRBJ1-5 | TRBV6-5 | CASSTGGQPQHF | TGTGCCAGCAGTACAGGGGGTCAGCCCCAGCATTTT
few | NA | TRBJ1-2 | TRBV3-1/TRBV3-2 | CASSQELKWGYTF | TGTGCCAGCAGCCAAGAGTTGAAGTGGGGCTACACCTTC
NA | TRBD1 | TRBJ2-5 | TRBV5-4 | CASSLPGDRAVTQYF | TGTGCCAGCAGCTTGCCCGGGGACAGGGCCGTGACCCAGTACTTC
NA | NA | TRBJ1-1 | TRBV28 | CASSYPSLENTEAFF | TGTGCCAGCAGCTATCCGTCCCTGGAGAACACTGAAGCTTTCTTT
NA | NA | TRBJ1-1 | TRBV9 | CASSSGYAGAGAFF | TGTGCCAGCAGCTCCGGGTACGCCGGGGCTGGGGCTTTCTTT
NA | NA | TRBJ1-2 | TRBV6-1 | CASSEESVNYGYTF | TGTGCCAGCAGTGAAGAATCCGTGAACTATGGCTACACCTTC
NA | NA | TRBJ1-5 | TRBV7-6 | CASSLSSGLNQPQHF | TGTGCCAGCAGCCTATCCTCGGGCCTAAATCAGCCCCAGCATTTT
once | TRBD1 | TRBJ2-5 | TRBV24-1 | CATSDLNRGKIQETQYF | TGTGCCACCAGTGATTTAAACAGGGGAAAGATCCAAGAGACCCAGTACTTC
NA | TRBD2 | TRBJ2-2 | TRBV5-1 | CASSRYAGTSAFAGELFF | TGCGCCAGCAGCCGATATGCCGGGACTAGCGCTTTCGCCGGGGAGCTGTTTTTT
few | TRBD2 | TRBJ2-1 | TRBV7-7 | CASSSGRLAGGPNEQFF | TGTGCCAGCAGCTCGGGAAGACTAGCGGGAGGGCCCAATGAGCAGTTCTTC
NA | TRBD2 | TRBJ2-5 | TRBV29-1 | CSAGLAGGETQYF | TGCAGCGCTGGACTAGCGGGAGGAGAGACCCAGTACTTC
NA | NA | TRBJ1-5 | TRBV12-5 | CASGLVGGGSHF | NA
NA | TRBD2 | TRBJ2-1 | TRBV10-1 | CASSEFQRTSGVEQFF | TGCGCCAGCAGTGAGTTTCAAAGGACTAGCGGAGTCGAGCAGTTCTTC
NA | NA | TRBJ1-2 | TRBV24-1 | CATSDADMAYGYTF | TGTGCCACCAGTGATGCTGACATGGCCTATGGCTACACCTTC
once | TRBD1 | TRBJ1-4 | TRBV11-2 | CASSILDRWAEKLFF | TGTGCCAGCAGCATCCTGGACAGGTGGGCTGAAAAACTGTTTTTT
few | NA | TRBJ1-1 | TRBV5-6 | CASSRRLEAFF | TGTGCCAGCAGCCGGCGGCTTGAAGCTTTCTTT
once | NA | TRBJ2-1 | TRBV10-3 | CAISVGDNEQFF | TGTGCCATCAGTGTTGGGGACAATGAGCAGTTCTTC
NA | NA | TRBJ2-7 | TRBV10-2 | CASTFQSCRVF | TGCGCCAGCACCTTTCAAAGTTGTAGAGTCTTC
NA | NA | TRBJ1-1 | TRBV6-2/TRBV6-3 | CASSYSWEAFF | TGTGCCAGCAGTTACTCGTGGGAGGCTTTCTTT
NA | NA | TRBJ1-1 | TRBV27 | CASNVKMNTEAFF | TGTGCCAGCAACGTAAAGATGAACACTGAAGCTTTCTTT
NA | NA | TRBJ1-2 | TRBV3-1/TRBV3-2 | CASSQGDYGYTF | TGTGCCAGCAGCCAAGGGGACTATGGCTACACCTTC
NA | NA | TRBJ1-2 | TRBV12-3/TRBV12-4 | CASSLLQDYGYTF | TGTGCCAGCAGTTTACTACAGGACTATGGCTACACCTTC
few | NA | TRBJ1-1 | TRBV10-3 | CAISVTGNTEAFF | TGTGCCATCAGTGTTACTGGGAACACTGAAGCTTTCTTT
few | NA | TRBJ1-5 | TRBV2 | CASTNGAGYQPQHF | TGTGCCAGCACGAATGGAGCAGGCTATCAGCCCCAGCATTTT
NA | NA | TRBJ2-1 | TRBV10-2 | CASSYHNEQFF | TGCGCCAGCAGTTATCACAATGAGCAGTTCTTC
NA | NA | TRBJ2-2 | TRBV5-4 | CASSGGTAANTGELFF | TGTGCCAGCAGCGGCGGGACAGCAGCGAACACCGGGGAGCTGTTTTTT
NA | NA | TRBJ2-1 | TRBV29-1 | CSVGSAYGREQFF | TGCAGCGTTGGGTCCGCGTATGGGCGTGAGCAGTTCTTC
NA | NA | TRBJ2-7 | TRBV12-5 | CASGLGRNEQYF | TGTGCTAGTGGTTTGGGCCGGAACGAGCAGTACTTC
once | NA | TRBJ2-3 | TRBV11-2 | CASSPGGRTQYF | TGTGCCAGCAGCCCCGGGGGGCGTACGCAGTATTTT
NA | NA | TRBJ2-2 | TRBV6-4 | CASSHRVFTGELFF | TGTGCCAGCAGCCACAGGGTTTTTACCGGGGAGCTGTTTTTT
NA | NA | TRBJ2-1 | TRBV5-5 | CASSRTGSSYNEQFF | TGTGCCAGCAGCCGTACAGGGAGCTCCTACAATGAGCAGTTCTTC
few | NA | TRBJ1-1 | TRBV5-1 | CASSPGGRVGTEAFF | TGCGCCAGCAGCCCTGGGGGCAGGGTGGGGACTGAAGCTTTCTTT